The rows below give T cell receptor beta chains drawn from one sample of a study of technical replicates of blood from several donors. Here immunoSEQ multiplex PCR was the method, and the copy in TCRdb shows in-frame clones only, minus some. The data contain about 83,000 clones, approximately 94% of them singletons. Sequenced input: T cells isolated from PBMCs. These receptors originate from a human donor in good health. The CDR3 runs from the conserved cysteine through the conserved F or W. The D gene is left open where the match is weak. Clone sizes are given selectively: once, few, many, or a class where the clone is expanded.

v_call	clone_size	j_call	d_call	cdr3_nt	cdr3_aa
TRBV6-5	-	TRBJ2-2	TRBD2	TGTGCCAGCAGCCCATCCTCCGCGGGGGCCGGGGAGCTGTTTTTT	CASSPSSAGAGELFF
TRBV27	-	TRBJ2-1	-	TGTGCCAGCAGTTATACAGAATACAATGAGCAGTTCTTC	CASSYTEYNEQFF
TRBV30	-	TRBJ1-6	-	TGTGCCTTAGGAGGGGTGTCAGGGAATTCTTCACCCCTCCACTTT	CALGGVSGNSSPLHF
TRBV7-8	-	TRBJ2-5	-	TGTGCCAGCAGCTTGGGACTCCTGGAAGAGACCCAGTACTTC	CASSLGLLEETQYF
TRBV5-1	-	TRBJ1-1	-	TGCGCCAGCAGCTTTTTGACAGGCGGAAAGAACACTGAAGCTTTCTTT	CASSFLTGGKNTEAFF
TRBV6-4	-	TRBJ1-5	-	TGTGCCAGCAGGGGAGGGGTAGGACAGCCTAATCAGCCCCAGCATTTT	CASRGGVGQPNQPQHF
TRBV7-9	once	TRBJ2-2	-	TGTGCCAGCACTCAACAGAAGGGGGTAATAGGAGTGGAGCTGTTTTTT	CASTQQKGVIGVELFF
TRBV6-6	-	TRBJ2-3	-	TGTGCCAGCAGTTACGGGCAGACGCAGTATTTT	CASSYGQTQYF
TRBV4-1	-	TRBJ1-2	TRBD1	TGCGCCAGCAGCCTCCTCGGACAGGTTGGATATGGCTACACCTTC	CASSLLGQVGYGYTF
TRBV30	-	TRBJ1-1	TRBD1	TGTGCCTGGGGAAGGGACAGGGCGTACACTGAAGCTTTCTTT	CAWGRDRAYTEAFF
TRBV2	-	TRBJ2-1	TRBD2	TGTGCCAGCGGGCTAGCGGGGGGACAAAAGCAGTTCTTC	CASGLAGGQKQFF
TRBV19	-	TRBJ1-1	TRBD1	TGTGCCAGTAGTATCGAGGGCGCCCGGGACAGGGGAAAGGCTTTCTTT	CASSIEGARDRGKAFF
TRBV28	-	TRBJ1-1	-	TGTGCCAGCAGTTTGGGAGGGAACCCACTGAACACTGAAGCTTTCTTT	CASSLGGNPLNTEAFF
TRBV29-1	-	TRBJ1-2	TRBD1	TGCAGCGTAGAGGGCAGGGACAGGATGAAAGGCTACACCTTC	CSVEGRDRMKGYTF
TRBV6-1	-	TRBJ2-1	TRBD2	TGTGCCAGCAGTAAGATCGGCGGGGGCTACAATGAGCAGTTCTTC	CASSKIGGGYNEQFF
TRBV27	-	TRBJ1-1	TRBD1	TGTGCCAGCAGTCCAACAGGGGTCGGGGGCACTGAAGCTTTCTTT	CASSPTGVGGTEAFF
TRBV28	-	TRBJ1-1	-	TGTGCCAGCAGTTTTCCGGGGAACACTGAAGCTTTCTTT	CASSFPGNTEAFF